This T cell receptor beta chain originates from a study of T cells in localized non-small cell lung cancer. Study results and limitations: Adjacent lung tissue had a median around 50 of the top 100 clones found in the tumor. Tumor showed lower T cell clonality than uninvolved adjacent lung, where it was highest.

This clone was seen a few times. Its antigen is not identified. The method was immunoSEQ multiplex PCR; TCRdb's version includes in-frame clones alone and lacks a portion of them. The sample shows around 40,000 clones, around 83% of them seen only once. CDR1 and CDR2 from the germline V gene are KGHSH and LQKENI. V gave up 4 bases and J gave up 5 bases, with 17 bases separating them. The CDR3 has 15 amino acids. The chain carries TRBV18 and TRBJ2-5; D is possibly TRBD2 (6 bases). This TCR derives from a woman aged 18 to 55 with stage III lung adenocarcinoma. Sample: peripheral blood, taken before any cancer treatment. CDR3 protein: CASSHWDSSEETQYF. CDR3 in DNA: TGTGCCAGCTCACACTGGGACTCCAGCGAGGAGACCCAGTACTTC.